This is a list of T cell receptor beta chains from one sample in a study of response to subunit inactivated influenza vaccine. TCRdb fed the RT-PCR reads into MiXCR, producing one record per CDR3 protein. The table includes fewer than 600,000 distinct CDR3 sequences, 6.5% to 8% detected once. Sequenced material: PBMCs from blood, taken less than 30 months after vaccination. These receptors came from a man between 50 and 69 years old who received an inactivated influenza vaccine. The CDR3 runs from the conserved cysteine through the conserved F or W. A D gene is named only where the DNA matches it firmly. Clone size is shown for a subset of rows, as once, few, many or a class of expanded clone.

j_call | clone_size | v_call | d_call | cdr3_aa | cdr3_nt
TRBJ1-4 | NA | TRBV28 | NA | CASSPTVLGKLFF | TGTGCCAGCAGCCCGACGGTCCTGGGAAAACTGTTTTTT
TRBJ2-1 | many | TRBV12-3/TRBV12-4 | TRBD1 | CASSPTGAYNEQFF | TGTGCCAGCAGCCCGACAGGGGCCTACAATGAGCAGTTCTTC
TRBJ2-7 | NA | TRBV7-3 | NA | CASSSGITGSEQYF | TGTGCCAGCAGCTCGGGAATTACAGGTTCCGAGCAGTACTTC
TRBJ1-6 | NA | TRBV7-2 | NA | CASRPDTLRDSPLHF | TGTGCCAGCAGACCAGACACGCTCCGGGATTCACCCCTCCACTTT
TRBJ2-1 | many | TRBV20-1 | TRBD2 | CSARVLRRSSGGAAPIFF | TGCAGTGCTAGAGTTCTGAGGAGGTCTAGCGGGGGCGCCGCACCTATCTTCTTC
TRBJ2-1 | few | TRBV29-1 | TRBD2 | CSVLLGTSQYNEQFF | TGCAGCGTTCTACTCGGGACTAGCCAGTACAATGAGCAGTTCTTC
TRBJ2-3 | few | TRBV20-1 | TRBD2 | CSAGTSGTGFLLDTQYF | TGCAGTGCTGGGACTAGCGGGACCGGTTTTCTTCTAGATACGCAGTATTTT
TRBJ2-2 | many | TRBV4-1 | TRBD1 | CASSQEGRGTGELFF | TGCGCCAGCAGCCAAGAAGGCAGGGGGACCGGGGAGCTGTTTTTT
TRBJ2-1 | few | TRBV10-1 | NA | CASSESARDNQRSYNEQFF | TGCGCCAGCAGTGAGTCGGCCAGGGATAACCAACGCTCCTACAATGAGCAGTTCTTC
TRBJ2-7 | few | TRBV5-5 | TRBD1 | CASSLGPGTGDHEQYF | TGTGCCAGCAGCTTAGGTCCCGGGACAGGGGACCACGAGCAGTACTTC
TRBJ2-4 | NA | TRBV5-5 | NA | CASSLDPGTPSFKYF | TGTGCCAGCAGCTTGGATCCCGGGACACCAAGTTTTAAGTACTTC
TRBJ1-3 | NA | TRBV4-3 | TRBD1 | CASSQGLGQIGNTIYF | TGCGCCAGCAGCCAAGGATTGGGACAGATTGGAAACACCATATATTTT
TRBJ2-1 | NA | TRBV11-1 | TRBD1 | CASSPGTGQGLRYNEQFF | TGTGCCAGCAGCCCTGGGACGGGACAGGGGCTGCGCTACAATGAGCAGTTCTTC
TRBJ2-1 | many | TRBV12-3/TRBV12-4 | TRBD2 | CASSLGTSGSNEQFF | TGTGCCAGCAGTTTAGGGACTAGCGGGAGTAATGAGCAGTTCTTC
TRBJ2-7 | NA | TRBV7-2 | TRBD2 | CASSLSLAGGSYEQYF | TGTGCCAGCAGCTTATCTTTAGCGGGAGGGTCCTACGAGCAGTACTTC
TRBJ1-5 | few | TRBV20-1 | TRBD1 | CSAWRDRANYSNQPQHF | TGCAGTGCTTGGCGGGACAGAGCCAACTATAGCAATCAGCCCCAGCATTTT
TRBJ2-1 | many | TRBV10-3 | TRBD2 | CAISDYTSGGAEEQFF | TGTGCCATCAGTGATTACACTAGCGGGGGGGCAGAGGAGCAGTTCTTC
TRBJ2-2 | few | TRBV20-1 | TRBD1 | CSARATGGFGGELFF | TGCAGTGCTAGGGCGACAGGGGGCTTTGGCGGGGAGCTGTTTTTT
TRBJ1-3 | NA | TRBV9 | NA | CASSVALGRFSGNTIYF | TGTGCCAGCAGCGTAGCTCTGGGCAGGTTCTCTGGAAACACCATATATTTT
TRBJ2-4 | NA | TRBV2 | NA | CASSVRGDIQYF | TGTGCCAGCAGTGTGAGGGGCGACATTCAGTACTTC
TRBJ2-2 | few | TRBV4-3 | NA | CASSQVGGWNTGELFF | TGCGCCAGCAGCCAAGTGGGGGGTTGGAACACCGGGGAGCTGTTTTTT
TRBJ2-7 | few | TRBV7-9 | NA | CASSLDGRSYEQYF | TGTGCCAGCAGCTTAGACGGTCGCTCCTACGAGCAGTACTTC
TRBJ1-2 | many | TRBV7-9 | TRBD1 | CASSTPGQGNYGYTF | TGTGCCAGCAGCACACCGGGACAGGGTAACTATGGCTACACCTTC
TRBJ2-7 | NA | TRBV27 | NA | CASSNAPDSYEQYF | TGTGCCAGCAGCAACGCCCCCGACTCCTACGAGCAGTACTTC
TRBJ2-3 | many | TRBV20-1 | TRBD2 | CSPTGLAGGSTDTQYF | TGCAGCCCTACAGGGCTAGCGGGTGGGAGCACAGATACGCAGTATTTT
TRBJ2-5 | NA | TRBV5-1 | NA | CASSESGRETQYF | TGCGCCAGCAGCGAGTCGGGGCGGGAGACCCAGTACTTC
TRBJ2-1 | NA | TRBV9 | TRBD2 | CASSALLAGGSNEQFF | TGTGCCAGCAGCGCCCTACTAGCGGGAGGCTCCAATGAGCAGTTCTTC